Below, 2 T cell receptor beta chains from the same sample are listed, as sequenced in a study of blood T cell repertoires in COVID-19. Only in-frame clones appear in the TCRdb table, and some are missing; sequencing was by immunoSEQ multiplex PCR. The table has approximately 200,000 clones, about 91% seen once. The source material was peripheral blood. These receptors all stem from a man aged 18 to 29 with active or convalescent COVID-19.

J is TRBJ2-5 and V is TRBV28; the D gene is possibly TRBD2 (6 bases). V dropped 5 bases and J dropped 4 bases, with 17 bases sitting between them. CDR3 length: 15 amino acids. The germline V gene has CDR1 MDHEN and CDR2 SYDVKM. The CDR3 region has the DNA TGTGCCAGCAGTCCCATAGGGAAGGGAGGAGAGACCCAGTACTTC. Its translation is CASSPIGKGGETQYF.

V usage is TRBV30 and J usage is TRBJ2-7, with 9 bases lining up with TRBD2. V shed 1 base, J shed 6 bases, and the junction held 7 bases outside the gene matches. The CDR3 is 14 residues long. CDR1 and CDR2 (germline): GTSNPN, SVGIG (reference sequence). The DNA for the CDR3 is TGTGCCTGGAGTGCTCTAGCGGGATTAAGCGAGCAGTACTTC. It yields the protein CAWSALAGLSEQYF.